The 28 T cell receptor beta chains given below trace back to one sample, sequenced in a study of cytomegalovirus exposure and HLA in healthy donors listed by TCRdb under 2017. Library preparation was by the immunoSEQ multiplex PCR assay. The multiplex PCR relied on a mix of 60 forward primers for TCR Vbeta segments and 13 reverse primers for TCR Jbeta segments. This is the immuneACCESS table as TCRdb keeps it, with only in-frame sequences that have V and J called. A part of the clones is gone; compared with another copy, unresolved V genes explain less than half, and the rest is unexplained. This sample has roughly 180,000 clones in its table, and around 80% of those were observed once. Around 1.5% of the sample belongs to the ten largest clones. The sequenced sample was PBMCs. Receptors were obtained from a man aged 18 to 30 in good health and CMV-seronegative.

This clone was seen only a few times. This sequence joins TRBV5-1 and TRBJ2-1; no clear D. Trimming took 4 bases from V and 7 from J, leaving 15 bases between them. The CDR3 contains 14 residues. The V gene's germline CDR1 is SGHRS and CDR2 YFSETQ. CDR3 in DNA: TGCGCCAGCAGCCCTATTGCTAGATCTAATGAGCAGTTCTTC. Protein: CASSPIARSNEQFF.

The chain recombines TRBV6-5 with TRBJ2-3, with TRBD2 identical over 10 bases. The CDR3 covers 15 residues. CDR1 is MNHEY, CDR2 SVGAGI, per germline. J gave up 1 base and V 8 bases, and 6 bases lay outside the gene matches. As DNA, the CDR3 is TGTGCCAGCGCGAGCGGGGGGGCGGGCACAGATACGCAGTATTTT. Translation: CASASGGAGTDTQYF.

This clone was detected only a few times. The DNA of the CDR3 is TGTGCCAGCAGCAAGGGACAGGGTGTTCCTAGAGGGCAGTATTTT. Its protein product is CASSKGQGVPRGQYF. This chain connects TRBV6-6 to TRBJ2-3; 9 nucleotides agree with TRBD1. This CDR3 has 15 amino acids. V was pared by 6 bases and J by 11 bases, with 15 bases of the junction left unmatched. In germline, CDR1 is MNHNY, CDR2 SVGAGI (reference sequence).

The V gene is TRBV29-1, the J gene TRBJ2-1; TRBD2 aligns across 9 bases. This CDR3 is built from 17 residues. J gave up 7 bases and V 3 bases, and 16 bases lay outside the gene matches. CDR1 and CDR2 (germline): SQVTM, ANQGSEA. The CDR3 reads CSVDGTSSQNSRNEQFF. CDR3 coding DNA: TGCAGCGTTGACGGGACTAGCTCACAGAACTCCCGAAATGAGCAGTTCTTC.

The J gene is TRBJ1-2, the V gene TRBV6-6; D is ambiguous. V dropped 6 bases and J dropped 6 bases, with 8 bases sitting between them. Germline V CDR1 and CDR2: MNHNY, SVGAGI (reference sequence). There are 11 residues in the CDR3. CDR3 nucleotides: TGTGCCAGCAGGCGACAAGATGGCTACACCTTC. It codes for CASRRQDGYTF.

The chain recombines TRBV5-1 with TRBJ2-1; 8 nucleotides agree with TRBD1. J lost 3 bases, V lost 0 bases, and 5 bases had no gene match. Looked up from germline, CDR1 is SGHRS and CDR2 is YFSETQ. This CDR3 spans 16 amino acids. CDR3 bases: TGCGCCAGCAGCTTGGACAGGGGGGAGATCTACAATGAGCAGTTCTTC. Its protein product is CASSLDRGEIYNEQFF.

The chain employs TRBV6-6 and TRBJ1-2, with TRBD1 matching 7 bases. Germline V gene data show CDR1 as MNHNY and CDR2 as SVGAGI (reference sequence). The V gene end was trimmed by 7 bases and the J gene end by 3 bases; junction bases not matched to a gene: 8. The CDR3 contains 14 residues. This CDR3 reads CASTRDSVYYGYTF. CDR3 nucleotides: TGTGCCAGCACCAGGGACAGCGTATACTATGGCTACACCTTC.

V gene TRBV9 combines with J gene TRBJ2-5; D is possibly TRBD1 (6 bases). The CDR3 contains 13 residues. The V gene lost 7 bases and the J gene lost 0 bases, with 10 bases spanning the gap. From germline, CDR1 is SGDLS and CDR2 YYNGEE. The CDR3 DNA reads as TGTGCCAGCCAGGGGCCGTACCAAGAGACCCAGTACTTC. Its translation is CASQGPYQETQYF.

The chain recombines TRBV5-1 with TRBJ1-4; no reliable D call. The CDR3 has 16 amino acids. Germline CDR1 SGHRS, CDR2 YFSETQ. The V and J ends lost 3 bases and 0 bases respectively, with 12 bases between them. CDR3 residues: CASSSSPGSTNEKLFF. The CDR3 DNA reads TGCGCCAGCAGCTCTTCCCCCGGTTCAACTAATGAAAAACTGTTTTTT.

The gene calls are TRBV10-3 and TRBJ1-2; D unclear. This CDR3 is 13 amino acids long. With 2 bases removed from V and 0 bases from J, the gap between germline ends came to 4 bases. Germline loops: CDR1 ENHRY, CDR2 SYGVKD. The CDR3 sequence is CAISEAPNYGYTF. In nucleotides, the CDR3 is TGTGCCATCAGTGAGGCGCCTAACTATGGCTACACCTTC.

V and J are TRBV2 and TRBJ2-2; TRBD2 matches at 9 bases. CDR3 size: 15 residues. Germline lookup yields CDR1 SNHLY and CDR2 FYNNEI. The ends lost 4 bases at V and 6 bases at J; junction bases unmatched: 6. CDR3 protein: CASSGSGRGSGELFF. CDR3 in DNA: TGTGCCAGCAGTGGTAGCGGGAGAGGATCCGGGGAGCTGTTTTTT.

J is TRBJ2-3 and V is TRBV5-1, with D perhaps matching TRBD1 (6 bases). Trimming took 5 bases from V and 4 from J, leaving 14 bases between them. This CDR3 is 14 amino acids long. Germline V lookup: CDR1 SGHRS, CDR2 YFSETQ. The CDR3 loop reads CASRRGGEADTQYF. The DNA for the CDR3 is TGCGCCAGCAGGAGAGGGGGAGAGGCAGATACGCAGTATTTT.

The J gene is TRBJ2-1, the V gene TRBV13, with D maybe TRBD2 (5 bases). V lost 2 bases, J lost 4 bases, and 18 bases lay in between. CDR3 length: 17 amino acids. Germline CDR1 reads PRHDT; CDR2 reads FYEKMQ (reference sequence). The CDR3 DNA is TGTGCCAGCAGCTTATTCCGCGGGCCGAATGAATACAATGAGCAGTTCTTC. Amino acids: CASSLFRGPNEYNEQFF.

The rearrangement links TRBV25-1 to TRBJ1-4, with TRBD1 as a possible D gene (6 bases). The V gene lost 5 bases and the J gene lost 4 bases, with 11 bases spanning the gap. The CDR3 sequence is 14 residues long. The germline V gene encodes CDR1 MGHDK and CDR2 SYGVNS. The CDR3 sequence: CASSSTGYNEKLFF. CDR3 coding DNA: TGTGCCAGCAGTTCGACAGGATATAATGAAAAACTGTTTTTT.

CDR3 protein: CASSVRPGGELFF. The CDR3 DNA reads as TGTGCCAGCAGCGTTAGACCAGGCGGGGAGCTGTTTTTT. The chain links TRBV9 to TRBJ2-2, with D hard to call. Trimming took 2 bases from V and 7 from J, leaving 9 bases between them. The CDR3 extends over 13 amino acids. Germline-derived CDR1 and CDR2 are SGDLS and YYNGEE.

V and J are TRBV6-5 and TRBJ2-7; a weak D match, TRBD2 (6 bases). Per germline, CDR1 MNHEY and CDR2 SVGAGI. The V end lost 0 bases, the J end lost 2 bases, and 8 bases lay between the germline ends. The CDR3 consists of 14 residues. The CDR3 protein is CASSYSTGAYEQYF. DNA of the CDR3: TGTGCCAGCAGTTACTCCACGGGGGCCTACGAGCAGTACTTC.

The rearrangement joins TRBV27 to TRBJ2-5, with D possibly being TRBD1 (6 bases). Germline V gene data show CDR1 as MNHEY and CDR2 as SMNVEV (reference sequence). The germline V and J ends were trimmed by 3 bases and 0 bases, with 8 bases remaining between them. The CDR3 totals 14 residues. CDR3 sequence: CASSLTGYQETQYF. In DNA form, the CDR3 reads TGTGCCAGCAGTTTGACAGGCTACCAAGAGACCCAGTACTTC.

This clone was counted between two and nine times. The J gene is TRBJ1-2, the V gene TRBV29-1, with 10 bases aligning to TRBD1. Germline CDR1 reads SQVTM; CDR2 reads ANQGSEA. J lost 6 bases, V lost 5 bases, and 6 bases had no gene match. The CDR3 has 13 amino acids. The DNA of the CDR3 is TGCAGCGTTTTTCCGGGACAGGGGAATGGCTACACCTTC. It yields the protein CSVFPGQGNGYTF. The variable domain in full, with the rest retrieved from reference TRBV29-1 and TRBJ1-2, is SAVISQKPSRDICQRGTSLTIQCQVDSQVTMMFWYRQQPGQSLTLIATANQGSEATYESGFVIDKFPISRPNLTFSTLTVSNMSPEDSSIYLCSVFPGQGNGYTFGSGTRLTVV.

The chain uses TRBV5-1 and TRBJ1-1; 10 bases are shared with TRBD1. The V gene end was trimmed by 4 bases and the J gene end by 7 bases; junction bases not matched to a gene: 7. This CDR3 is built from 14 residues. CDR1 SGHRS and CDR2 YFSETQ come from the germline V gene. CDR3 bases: TGCGCCAGCAGCCGGGGACAGGGGACGGATGAAGCTTTCTTT. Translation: CASSRGQGTDEAFF.

CDR3 sequence (DNA): TGTGCCAGTAGGGGGACAGGGCACGGCGAGACCCAGTACTTC. Protein: CASRGTGHGETQYF. This chain connects TRBV19 to TRBJ2-5; 9 bases map to TRBD1. Germline CDR1 LNHDA, CDR2 SQIVND (reference sequence). The CDR3 runs to 14 residues. J gave up 5 bases and V 6 bases, and 7 bases lay outside the gene matches.

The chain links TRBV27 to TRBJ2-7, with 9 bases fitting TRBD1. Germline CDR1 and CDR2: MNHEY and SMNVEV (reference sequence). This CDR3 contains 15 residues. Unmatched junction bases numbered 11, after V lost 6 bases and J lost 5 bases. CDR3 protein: CASRAPGQGRNEQYF. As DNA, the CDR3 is TGTGCCAGCAGAGCTCCGGGACAGGGACGGAACGAGCAGTACTTC.

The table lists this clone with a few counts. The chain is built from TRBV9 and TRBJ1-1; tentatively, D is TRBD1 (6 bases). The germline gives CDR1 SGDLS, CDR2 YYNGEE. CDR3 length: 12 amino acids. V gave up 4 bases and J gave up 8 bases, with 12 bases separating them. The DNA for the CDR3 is TGTGCCAGCAGCCCGTCGACAGGAGAAGCTTTCTTT. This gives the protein CASSPSTGEAFF. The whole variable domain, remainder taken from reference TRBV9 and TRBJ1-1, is DSGVTQTPKHLITATGQRVTLRCSPRSGDLSVYWYQQSLDQGLQFLIQYYNGEERAKGNILERFSAQQFPDLHSELNLSSLELGDSALYFCASSPSTGEAFFGQGTRLTVV.

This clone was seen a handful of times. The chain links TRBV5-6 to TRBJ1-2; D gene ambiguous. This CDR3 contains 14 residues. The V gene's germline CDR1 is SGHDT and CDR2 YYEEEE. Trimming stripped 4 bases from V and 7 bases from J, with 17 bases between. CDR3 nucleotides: TGTGCCAGCAGCCCTGAGTGGAGGGTGGCTGGCTACACCTTC. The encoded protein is CASSPEWRVAGYTF. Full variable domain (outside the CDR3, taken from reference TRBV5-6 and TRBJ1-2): DAGVTQSPTHLIKTRGQQVTLRCSPKSGHDTVSWYQQALGQGPQFIFQYYEEEERQRGNFPDRFSGHQFPNYSSELNVNALLLGDSALYLCASSPEWRVAGYTFGSGTRLTVV.

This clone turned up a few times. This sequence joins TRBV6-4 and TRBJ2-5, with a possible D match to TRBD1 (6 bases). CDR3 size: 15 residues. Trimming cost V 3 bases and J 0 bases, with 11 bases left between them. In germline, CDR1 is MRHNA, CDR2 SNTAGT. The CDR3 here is CASSEGKGDQETQYF. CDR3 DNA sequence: TGTGCCAGCAGTGAGGGCAAGGGGGACCAAGAGACCCAGTACTTC.

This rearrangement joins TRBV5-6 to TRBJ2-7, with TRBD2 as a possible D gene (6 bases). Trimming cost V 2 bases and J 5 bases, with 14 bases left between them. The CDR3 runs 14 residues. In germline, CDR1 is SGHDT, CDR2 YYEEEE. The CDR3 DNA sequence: TGTGCCAGCAGCTTAAAACGGTCGGGGGACGAGCAGTACTTC. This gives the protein CASSLKRSGDEQYF.

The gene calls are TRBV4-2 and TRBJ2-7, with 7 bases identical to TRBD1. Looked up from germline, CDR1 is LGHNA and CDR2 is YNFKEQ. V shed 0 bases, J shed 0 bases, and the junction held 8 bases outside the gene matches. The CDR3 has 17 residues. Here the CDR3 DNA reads TGTGCCAGCAGCCAAGAGTCGGACAGGCGCAGCTCCTACGAGCAGTACTTC. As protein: CASSQESDRRSSYEQYF.

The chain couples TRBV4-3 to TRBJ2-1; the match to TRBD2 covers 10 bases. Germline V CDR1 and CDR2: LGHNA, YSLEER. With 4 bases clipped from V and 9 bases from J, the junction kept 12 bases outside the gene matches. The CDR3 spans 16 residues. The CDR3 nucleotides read TGCGCCAGCAGCCCTCATAGCGGGAGGCCCCAGGGTGAGCAGTTCTTC. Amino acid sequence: CASSPHSGRPQGEQFF.

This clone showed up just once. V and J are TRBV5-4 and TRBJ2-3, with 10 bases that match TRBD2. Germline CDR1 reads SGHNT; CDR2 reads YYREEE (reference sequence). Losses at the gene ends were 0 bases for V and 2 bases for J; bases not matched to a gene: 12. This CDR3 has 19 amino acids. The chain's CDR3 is CASSLGLAGATQLTDTQYF. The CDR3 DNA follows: TGTGCCAGCAGCTTGGGCCTAGCGGGAGCTACCCAACTCACAGATACGCAGTATTTT.